The 29 T cell receptor beta chains below come from one sample, sequenced in a study of blood T cell repertoires in COVID-19. Method: immunoSEQ multiplex PCR; TCRdb's copy keeps in-frame clones and lacks some. The data contain 120,000 or so clones, more than 70% of them seen just once; the ten biggest clones take up more than 1.5%. The sequencing sample was made of peripheral blood. The receptors stem from a human donor in a cohort sampled during active COVID-19.

The chain recombines TRBV5-1 with TRBJ2-1; D call uncertain. There are 14 residues in the CDR3. From germline, CDR1 is SGHRS and CDR2 YFSETQ. The V gene lost 0 bases and the J gene lost 5 bases, with 9 bases spanning the gap. DNA for the CDR3: TGCGCCAGCAGCTTGGATAGGAGCCACAATGAGCAGTTCTTC. The encoded protein is CASSLDRSHNEQFF.

The chain uses TRBV5-1 and TRBJ2-7, with TRBD1 identical over 9 bases. Germline V gene lookup returns CDR1 SGHRS and CDR2 YFSETQ. V was pared by 1 base and J by 3 bases, with 2 bases of the junction left unmatched. This CDR3 comprises 14 residues. The CDR3 DNA is TGCGCCAGCAGCTTGCGGACAGGGGACTACGAGCAGTACTTC. It is translated as CASSLRTGDYEQYF.

This sequence joins TRBV7-2 and TRBJ2-2; D uncertain. Trimming shortened V by 7 bases and J by 2 bases, and 17 bases separated the two germline ends. CDR1 and CDR2 from the germline V gene are SGHTA and FQGNSA. This CDR3 contains 16 residues. The CDR3 sequence: CASTAPGVLNTGELFF. The CDR3, as DNA: TGTGCCAGCACCGCCCCGGGTGTGCTCAACACCGGGGAGCTGTTTTTT.

This chain joins TRBV19 and TRBJ2-1, with 8 nucleotides matching TRBD2. The CDR3 extends over 13 amino acids. CDR1 and CDR2 (germline): LNHDA, SQIVND (reference sequence). V lost 4 bases and J lost 13; bases outside the gene matches: 9. This CDR3 is CASSTPGGDIQFF. The CDR3 region has the DNA TGTGCCAGTAGTACCCCCGGGGGGGATATCCAGTTCTTC.

The chain combines TRBV6-5 with TRBJ1-6; D gene unclear. CDR1 and CDR2 (germline): MNHEY, SVGAGI. The germline V and J ends were trimmed by 3 bases and 9 bases, with 15 bases remaining between them. This CDR3 contains 15 residues. Here the CDR3 DNA reads TGTGCCAGCAGTTATTCACCGGACCGGGGTTCACCCCTCCACTTT. Translation: CASSYSPDRGSPLHF.

The chain is built from TRBV10-1 and TRBJ2-1, with 8 bases matching TRBD2. Germline trimming cut 6 bases from V and 8 bases from J; bases unmatched to any gene: 15. This CDR3 is 16 amino acids long. The germline V gene has CDR1 WNHNN and CDR2 SYGVQD (reference sequence). CDR3 amino acids: CASSLLPGGGLDEQFF. The CDR3 nucleotides are TGCGCCAGCAGCCTTCTACCCGGGGGGGGATTGGATGAGCAGTTCTTC.

The J gene is TRBJ2-5, the V gene TRBV12-2; the DNA was not used to check the table's D call, TRBD2. TRBV12-2 is a recognized pseudogene. CDR3 length equals 15 residues. The CDR3 DNA follows: TGTGCAAGTCGCATAAATAAGAGGGATGGGGAGACCCAGTACTTC. Its protein product is CASRINKRDGETQYF.

The CDR3 coding sequence is TGTGCCAGCAGCCCACTTAACCGGGACACAACTGGAAACACCATATATTTT. It is translated as CASSPLNRDTTGNTIYF. This chain uses TRBV9 with TRBJ1-3; TRBD1 might be the D (6 bases). The V and J ends lost 4 bases and 2 bases respectively, with 19 bases between them. This CDR3 has 17 amino acids. Germline V gene sequence: CDR1 SGDLS, CDR2 YYNGEE.

The chain joins TRBV9 to TRBJ2-3, with 9 bases fitting TRBD2. The germline gives CDR1 SGDLS, CDR2 YYNGEE. The CDR3 consists of 18 residues. Trimming cost V 3 bases and J 0 bases; bases outside gene matches: 11. For the CDR3, the DNA is TGTGCCAGCAGCGGACTGACTAGCGGAGCTTCTAGCACAGATACGCAGTATTTT. Translating gives CASSGLTSGASSTDTQYF.

This clone appeared once. This chain connects TRBV11-2 to TRBJ2-7; 9 bases are shared with TRBD1. This CDR3 spans 15 amino acids. Germline V gene lookup returns CDR1 SGHAT and CDR2 FQNNGV. V lost 3 bases to trimming and J lost 6 bases; unmatched junction nucleotides: 9. The CDR3 is CASSFSNRGHREQYF. CDR3 sequence (DNA): TGTGCCAGCAGCTTCTCGAACAGGGGGCATCGCGAGCAGTACTTC. The complete variable domain, with remaining parts taken from reference TRBV11-2 and TRBJ2-7, reads EAGVAQSPRYKIIEKRQSVAFWCNPISGHATLYWYQQILGQGPKLLIQFQNNGVVDDSQLPKDRFSAERLKGVDSTLKIQPAKLEDSAVYLCASSFSNRGHREQYFGPGTRLTVT.

The chain uses TRBV27 and TRBJ1-2, with D perhaps TRBD1 (6 bases). V lost 8 bases and J lost 3, with 13 bases in between. Germline CDR1 and CDR2: MNHEY and SMNVEV (reference sequence). CDR3 length: 13 residues. CDR3 bases: TGTGCCAGCTCCCGCGACAGGTACTATGGCTACACCTTC. It encodes CASSRDRYYGYTF.

The chain uses TRBV5-1 and TRBJ2-2; 9 bases are shared with TRBD1. The CDR3 totals 15 residues. V lost 4 bases and J lost 7; bases outside the gene matches: 8. In germline, CDR1 is SGHRS, CDR2 YFSETQ. The chain's CDR3 is CASSAQGAGIGELFF. CDR3 nucleotides: TGCGCCAGCAGCGCACAGGGGGCGGGGATCGGGGAGCTGTTTTTT.

V gene TRBV14 combines with J gene TRBJ1-2, with D possibly matching TRBD1 (6 bases). The CDR3 covers 15 residues. Germline CDR1 SGHDN, CDR2 FVKESK. Between the trimmed V and J ends, which lost 4 bases and 4 bases, there was a span of 16 bases. CDR3 protein: CASSPRGQTSYGYTF. In nucleotides, the CDR3 is TGTGCCAGCAGCCCTCGCGGACAGACATCCTATGGCTACACCTTC.

The rearrangement joins TRBV11-2 to TRBJ2-1, with TRBD2 matching over 9 bases. CDR1 SGHAT and CDR2 FQNNGV come from the germline V gene. V shed 3 bases, J shed 7 bases, and the junction held 10 bases outside the gene matches. The CDR3 is 16 amino acids. The CDR3: CASSFGAGGIKNEQFF. The CDR3 coding sequence is TGTGCCAGCAGCTTCGGAGCGGGAGGAATTAAAAATGAGCAGTTCTTC.

The chain is built from TRBV27 and TRBJ2-1; 10 nucleotides align to TRBD2. The CDR3 loop spans 15 amino acids. The ends lost 1 base at V and 10 bases at J; junction bases unmatched: 7. CDR1 is MNHEY and CDR2 is SMNVEV in the germline V gene (reference sequence). The DNA of the CDR3 is TGTGCCAGCAGTTTATGGGCTAGCGGGGGCAGGGAGCAGTTCTTC. Translation gives CASSLWASGGREQFF.

The V gene is TRBV28, the J gene TRBJ2-7; tentative D call: TRBD2 (6 bases). Trimming shortened V by 2 bases and J by 6 bases, and 11 bases separated the two germline ends. The length of the CDR3 is 13 residues. Germline V gene lookup returns CDR1 MDHEN and CDR2 SYDVKM. CDR3 bases: TGTGCCAGCAGTTTAGGGGGGACGGGCGAGCAGTACTTC. It translates to CASSLGGTGEQYF.

The genes are TRBV4-1 and TRBJ2-1; D perhaps matches TRBD2 (5 bases). V was trimmed by 0 bases and J by 6 bases, leaving 9 bases between them. The CDR3 consists of 14 residues. The germline CDR1 and CDR2 sequences are MGHRA and YSYEKL. The CDR3 region is CASSQDFGGNEQFF. CDR3 nucleotide sequence: TGCGCCAGCAGCCAAGATTTCGGAGGCAATGAGCAGTTCTTC.

The chain recombines TRBV28 with TRBJ1-2; D remains ambiguous. Germline CDR1 and CDR2: MDHEN and SYDVKM. CDR3 length: 14 amino acids. V was clipped by 2 bases and J by 0 bases, with 7 bases between them. The CDR3 spells CASSLVRSNYGYTF. As DNA, the CDR3 is TGTGCCAGCAGTTTAGTACGGTCTAACTATGGCTACACCTTC.

The V and J genes are TRBV19 and TRBJ2-3; no firm D call. The CDR3 consists of 13 residues. The germline CDR1 and CDR2 sequences are LNHDA and SQIVND (reference sequence). Between the trimmed V and J ends, which lost 3 bases and 4 bases, there was a span of 8 bases. CDR3 DNA: TGTGCCAGTAGTATCTCCGGGTCAGATACGCAGTATTTT. Translated: CASSISGSDTQYF.

This chain connects TRBV28 to TRBJ2-4; the match to TRBD2 covers 9 bases. The CDR3 is 16 residues long. Trimming removed 2 bases from V and 8 bases from J; junction bases left unmatched: 10. The germline CDR1 and CDR2 sequences are MDHEN and SYDVKM. The CDR3 coding sequence is TGTGCCAGCAGTTTAGTCTTTGCGGGAGGGCCCGACATTCAGTACTTC. Translating it yields CASSLVFAGGPDIQYF.

This clone was counted between two and nine times. The chain is built from TRBV5-8 and TRBJ2-1, with TRBD2 matching 7 bases. CDR3 length equals 15 residues. With V trimmed by 3 bases and J by 8 bases, 11 bases remained unmatched. Germline CDR1 and CDR2: SGHTS and YDEGEE. Here the CDR3 reads CASSWRTRPSDEQFF. The CDR3 DNA reads as TGTGCCAGCAGCTGGAGGACTAGGCCCTCCGATGAGCAGTTCTTC.

This clone has just one count. The genes are TRBV23-1 and TRBJ1-2, with a weak D call TRBD1 (6 bases). TRBV23-1 is noted as an ORF with a role that remains uncertain. This CDR3 region has 14 residues. Trimming removed 6 bases at V and 2 bases at J, with 13 bases between. CDR3 nucleotides: TGCGCCAGCAGCCCTCCGGACAGCAACTATGGCTACACCTTC. Translating gives CASSPPDSNYGYTF.

This clone has a handful of counts. This chain links TRBV29-1 with TRBJ2-7; maybe TRBD2 (5 bases). Trimming took 5 bases from V and 1 from J, leaving 15 bases between them. Germline CDR1 and CDR2: SQVTM and ANQGSEA. This CDR3 has 14 residues. The CDR3 DNA sequence: TGCAGCGTTCGGGAAAGCAGGAAGTCCTACGAGCAGTACTTC. It is translated as CSVRESRKSYEQYF.

This clone was detected once. The chain combines TRBV5-8 with TRBJ1-4; 7 bases fit TRBD1. Germline loops: CDR1 SGHTS, CDR2 YDEGEE. Unmatched junction bases numbered 3, after V lost 4 bases and J lost 3 bases. The CDR3 length is 14 residues. CDR3 residues: CASSRTGPNEKLFF. Here the CDR3 DNA reads TGTGCCAGCAGCCGGACAGGCCCTAATGAAAAACTGTTTTTT.

This chain links TRBV20-1 with TRBJ2-7, with 9 bases that match TRBD1. The CDR3 loop spans 14 amino acids. Germline V gene data show CDR1 as DFQATT and CDR2 as SNEGSKA (reference sequence). The ends lost 3 bases at V and 5 bases at J; junction bases unmatched: 8. CDR3 loop: CSASRRDRADEQYF. The CDR3 bases are TGCAGTGCTAGTAGACGGGACAGGGCCGACGAGCAGTACTTC.

Concerning this clone: Its ends do not fully match the called genes, so a read error is possible. The J gene is TRBJ2-5, the V gene TRBV7-7; no definite D call. This CDR3 is built from 14 residues. The germline V gene has CDR1 SSHAT and CDR2 FNYEAQ (reference sequence). CDR3 protein: CASSLGAYQETQYF. The DNA for the CDR3 is TGTGCTAGCAGCTTGGGCGCGTACCAAGAGACCCAGTACTTC.

CDR3 region: CASSPPQGAHQPQHF. The CDR3 DNA reads as TGTGCCAGCTCACCACCACAGGGGGCCCATCAGCCCCAGCATTTT. The chain carries TRBV18 and TRBJ1-5; 9 nucleotides match TRBD1. The trim removed 0 bases at V and 5 bases at J, leaving 2 bases unmatched. This CDR3 region has 15 residues. CDR1 KGHSH and CDR2 LQKENI come from the germline V gene.

The V gene is TRBV19, the J gene TRBJ2-2; tentatively, D is TRBD2 (5 bases). Germline CDR1 LNHDA, CDR2 SQIVND (reference sequence). The CDR3 contains 14 residues. V was shortened by 6 bases and J by 3 bases, with 11 bases between the two germline ends. Here the CDR3 DNA reads TGTGCCAGTAGAGTGCGAGCGGACACCGGGGAGCTGTTTTTT. Translating gives CASRVRADTGELFF.

The chain combines TRBV6-2 or TRBV6-3 with TRBJ1-2; weak D call: TRBD1 (5 bases). Trimming cost V 4 bases and J 4 bases, with 10 bases left between them. Germline CDR1 is MNHEY and CDR2 is SVGEGT. This CDR3 spans 13 amino acids. CDR3 sequence (DNA): TGTGCCAGCAGTTTAACAGGCGGCTATGGCTACACCTTC. Its translation: CASSLTGGYGYTF.